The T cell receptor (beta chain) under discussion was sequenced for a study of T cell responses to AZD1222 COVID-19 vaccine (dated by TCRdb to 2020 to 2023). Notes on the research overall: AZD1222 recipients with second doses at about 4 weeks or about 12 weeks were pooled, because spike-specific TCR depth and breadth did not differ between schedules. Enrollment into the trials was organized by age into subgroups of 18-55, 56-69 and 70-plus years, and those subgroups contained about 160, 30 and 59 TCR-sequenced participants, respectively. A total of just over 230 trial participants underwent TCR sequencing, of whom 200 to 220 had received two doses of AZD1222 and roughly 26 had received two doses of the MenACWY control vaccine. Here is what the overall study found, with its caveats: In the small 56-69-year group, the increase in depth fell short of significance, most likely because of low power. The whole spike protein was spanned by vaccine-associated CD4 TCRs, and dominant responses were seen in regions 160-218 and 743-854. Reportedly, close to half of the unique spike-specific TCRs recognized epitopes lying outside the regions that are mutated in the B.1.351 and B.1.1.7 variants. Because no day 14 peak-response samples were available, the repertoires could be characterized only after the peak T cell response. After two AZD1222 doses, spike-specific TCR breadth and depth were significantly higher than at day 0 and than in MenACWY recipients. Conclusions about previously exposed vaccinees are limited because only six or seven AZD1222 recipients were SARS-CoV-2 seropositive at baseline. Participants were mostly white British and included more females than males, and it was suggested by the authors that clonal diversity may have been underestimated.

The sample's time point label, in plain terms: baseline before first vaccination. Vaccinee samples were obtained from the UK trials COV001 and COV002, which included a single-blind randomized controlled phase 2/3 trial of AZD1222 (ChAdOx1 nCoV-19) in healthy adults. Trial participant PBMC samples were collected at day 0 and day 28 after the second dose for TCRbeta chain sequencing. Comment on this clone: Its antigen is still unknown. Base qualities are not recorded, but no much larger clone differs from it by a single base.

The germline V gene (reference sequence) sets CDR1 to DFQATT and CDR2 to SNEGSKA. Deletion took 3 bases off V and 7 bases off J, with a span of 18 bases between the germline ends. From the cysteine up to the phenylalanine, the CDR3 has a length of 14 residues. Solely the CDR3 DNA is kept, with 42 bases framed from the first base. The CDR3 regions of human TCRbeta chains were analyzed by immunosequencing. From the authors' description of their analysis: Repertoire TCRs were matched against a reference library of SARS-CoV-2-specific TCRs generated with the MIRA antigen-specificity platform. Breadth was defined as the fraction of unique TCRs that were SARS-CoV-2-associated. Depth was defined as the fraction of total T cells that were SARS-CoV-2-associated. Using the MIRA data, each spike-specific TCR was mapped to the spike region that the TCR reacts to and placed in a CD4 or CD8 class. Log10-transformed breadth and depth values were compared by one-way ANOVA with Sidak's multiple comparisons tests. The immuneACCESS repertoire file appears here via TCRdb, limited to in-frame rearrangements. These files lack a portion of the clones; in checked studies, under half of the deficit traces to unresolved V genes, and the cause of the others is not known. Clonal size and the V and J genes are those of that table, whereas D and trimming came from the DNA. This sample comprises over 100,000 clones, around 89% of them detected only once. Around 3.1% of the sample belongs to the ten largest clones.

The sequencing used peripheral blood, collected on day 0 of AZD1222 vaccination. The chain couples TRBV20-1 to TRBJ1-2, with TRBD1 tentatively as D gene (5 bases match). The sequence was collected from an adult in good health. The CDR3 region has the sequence CSASNGARDGGYTF. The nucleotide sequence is TGCAGTGCTAGTAACGGGGCAAGGGATGGTGGCTACACCTTC.